One TCR beta chain is described in this entry. Antigen unknown. Every patient had relapsed following autologous stem cell transplantation, and cohorts differed in brentuximab vedotin exposure. Germline V CDR1 and CDR2: LNHDA, SQIVND (reference sequence). The CDR3 extends over 18 amino acids. Trimming took 7 bases from V and 1 from J; bases not matched to a gene: 19. This specimen belongs to a study of PD-1 blockade in classical Hodgkin lymphoma. This table comes from immunoSEQ multiplex PCR, and its TCRdb copy is limited to in-frame clones, with some not included. Of around 20,000 clones in the sample, roughly 73% are singletons; the top ten hold around a quarter. Study-level points and caveats: Repertoires differed for reasons still undefined, possibly disease activity or prior therapy.

The receptor was derived from a human donor with classical Hodgkin lymphoma. Sequencing used peripheral blood mononuclear cells (PBMCs), obtained before the second cycle of nivolumab. The J gene is TRBJ2-7, the V gene TRBV19, with TRBD1 matching 7 bases. The CDR3 DNA is TGTGCCAGTACAACAGGGGATCGGGTGCACAACTATTCCTACGAGCAGTACTTC. It yields the protein CASTTGDRVHNYSYEQYF.